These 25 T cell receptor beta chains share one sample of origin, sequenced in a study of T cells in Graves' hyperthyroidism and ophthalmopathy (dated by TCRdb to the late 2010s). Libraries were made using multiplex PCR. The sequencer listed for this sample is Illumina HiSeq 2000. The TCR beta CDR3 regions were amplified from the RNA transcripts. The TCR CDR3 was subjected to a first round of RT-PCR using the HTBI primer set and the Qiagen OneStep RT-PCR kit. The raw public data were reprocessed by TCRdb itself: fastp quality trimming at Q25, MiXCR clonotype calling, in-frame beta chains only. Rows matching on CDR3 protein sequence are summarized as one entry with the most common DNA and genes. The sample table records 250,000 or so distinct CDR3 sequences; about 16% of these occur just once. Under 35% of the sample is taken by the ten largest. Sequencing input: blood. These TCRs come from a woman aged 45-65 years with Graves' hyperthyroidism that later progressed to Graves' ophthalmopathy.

CDR3 residues: CASSQVAALGANVLTF. CDR3 coding DNA: TGCGCCAGCAGCCAAGTGGCGGCGTTGGGGGCCAACGTCCTGACTTTC. The genes are TRBV4-1 and TRBJ2-6, with D unclear. The ends were cut back, 1 base at V and 4 bases at J, with 11 bases in the middle. Germline CDR1 and CDR2: MGHRA and YSYEKL. The CDR3 loop spans 16 amino acids.

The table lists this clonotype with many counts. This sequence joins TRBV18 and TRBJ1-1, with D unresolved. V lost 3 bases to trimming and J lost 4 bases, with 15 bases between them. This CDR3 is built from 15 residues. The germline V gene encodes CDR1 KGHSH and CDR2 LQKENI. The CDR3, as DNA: TGTGCCAGCTCACCCAGCTCGGGGTCGCTCACTGAAGCTTTCTTT. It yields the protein CASSPSSGSLTEAFF.

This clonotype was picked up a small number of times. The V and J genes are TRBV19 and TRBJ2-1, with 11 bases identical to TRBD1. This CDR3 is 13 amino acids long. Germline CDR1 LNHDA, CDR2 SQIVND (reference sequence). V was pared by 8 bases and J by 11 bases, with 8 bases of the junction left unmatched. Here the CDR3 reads CASLGQGALKQFF. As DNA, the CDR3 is TGTGCCAGTCTCGGACAGGGGGCGCTTAAGCAGTTCTTC.

The CDR3 DNA sequence: TGTGCCAGTAGTATTTACGGGACCCAGTACTTC. It codes for CASSIYGTQYF. The chain employs TRBV19 and TRBJ2-5; unclear D gene. Germline CDR1 is LNHDA and CDR2 is SQIVND (reference sequence). Trimming stripped 3 bases from V and 7 bases from J, with 6 bases between. The CDR3 sequence is 11 residues long.

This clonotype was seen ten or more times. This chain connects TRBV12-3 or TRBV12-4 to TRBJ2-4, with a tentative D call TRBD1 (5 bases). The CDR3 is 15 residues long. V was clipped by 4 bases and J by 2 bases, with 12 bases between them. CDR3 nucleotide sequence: TGTGCCAGCAGTTCCCTCAACAGGCCCAAAAACATTCAGTACTTC. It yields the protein CASSSLNRPKNIQYF.

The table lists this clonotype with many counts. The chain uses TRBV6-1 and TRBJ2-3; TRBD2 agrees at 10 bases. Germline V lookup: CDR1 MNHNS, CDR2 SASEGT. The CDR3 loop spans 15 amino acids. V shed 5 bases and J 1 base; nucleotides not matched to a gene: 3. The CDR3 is CASSSSGSRTDTQYF. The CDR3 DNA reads TGTGCCAGCAGTTCTAGCGGGAGTCGCACAGATACGCAGTATTTT.

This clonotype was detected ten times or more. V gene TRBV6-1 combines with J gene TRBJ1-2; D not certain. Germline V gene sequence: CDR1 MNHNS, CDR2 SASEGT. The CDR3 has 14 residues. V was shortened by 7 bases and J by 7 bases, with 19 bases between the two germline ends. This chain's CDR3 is CASILAGAGGGYTF. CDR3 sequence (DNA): TGTGCCAGCATCCTCGCGGGAGCGGGCGGTGGCTACACCTTC.

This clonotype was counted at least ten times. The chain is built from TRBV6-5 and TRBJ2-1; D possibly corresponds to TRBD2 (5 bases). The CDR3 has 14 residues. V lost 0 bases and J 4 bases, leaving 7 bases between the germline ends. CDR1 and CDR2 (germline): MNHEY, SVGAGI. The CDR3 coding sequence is TGTGCCAGCAGTTACTCGAGGGTTTACAATGAGCAGTTCTTC. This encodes CASSYSRVYNEQFF.

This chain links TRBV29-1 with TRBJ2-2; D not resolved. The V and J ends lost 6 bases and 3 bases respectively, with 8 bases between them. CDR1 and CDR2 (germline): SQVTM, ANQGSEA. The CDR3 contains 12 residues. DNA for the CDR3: TGCAGCGTCCTAGAGGACACCGGGGAGCTGTTTTTT. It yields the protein CSVLEDTGELFF.

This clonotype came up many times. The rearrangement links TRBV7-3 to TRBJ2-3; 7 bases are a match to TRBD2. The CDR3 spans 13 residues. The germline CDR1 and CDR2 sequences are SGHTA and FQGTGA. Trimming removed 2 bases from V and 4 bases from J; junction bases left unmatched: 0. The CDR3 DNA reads TGTGCCAGCAGCTTAGGGGGGGCAGATACGCAGTATTTT. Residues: CASSLGGADTQYF.

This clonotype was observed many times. CDR3 DNA: TGCAGCGTTGAAAGACAGACCAACAATGAGCAGTTCTTC. Translation gives CSVERQTNNEQFF. V gene TRBV29-1 combines with J gene TRBJ2-1, with D possibly TRBD1 on 5 matching bases. The germline V gene has CDR1 SQVTM and CDR2 ANQGSEA. V shed 2 bases and J shed 5 bases, with 10 bases lying between them. This CDR3 is 13 amino acids long.

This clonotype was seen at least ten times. CDR3 sequence reads: CASTYEECLVTDTQYF. CDR3 DNA sequence: TGTGCCAGCACCTACGAGGAGTGTCTTGTCACAGATACGCAGTATTTT. The chain combines TRBV6-7 with TRBJ2-3; D gene ambiguous. TRBV6-7 qualifies as an ORF whose function is uncertain. V lost 7 bases and J lost 2, with 19 bases in between. This CDR3 is 16 amino acids long.

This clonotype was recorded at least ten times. CDR3 sequence (DNA): TGTGCCAGCAGCCCGGGACAGGGTTGGAACACTGAAGCTTTCTTT. Translated: CASSPGQGWNTEAFF. J is TRBJ1-1 and V is TRBV5-8; 9 nucleotides line up with TRBD1. Germline V gene lookup returns CDR1 SGHTS and CDR2 YDEGEE. Trimming took 4 bases from V and 1 from J; bases not matched to a gene: 5. The CDR3 runs to 15 residues.

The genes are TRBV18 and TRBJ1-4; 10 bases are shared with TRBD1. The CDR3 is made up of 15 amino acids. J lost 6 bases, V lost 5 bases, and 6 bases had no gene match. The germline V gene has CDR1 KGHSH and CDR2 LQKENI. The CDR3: CASSFTGTGDEKLFF. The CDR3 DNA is TGTGCCAGCTCATTTACCGGGACAGGGGATGAAAAACTGTTTTTT. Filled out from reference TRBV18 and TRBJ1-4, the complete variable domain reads NAGVMQNPRHLVRRRGQEARLRCSPMKGHSHVYWYRQLPEEGLKFMVYLQKENIIDESGMPKERFSAEFPKEGPSILRIQQVVRGDSAAYFCASSFTGTGDEKLFFGSGTQLSVL.

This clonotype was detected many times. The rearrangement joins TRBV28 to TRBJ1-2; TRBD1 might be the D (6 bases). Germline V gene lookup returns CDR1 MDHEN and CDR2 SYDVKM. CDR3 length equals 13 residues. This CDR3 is CASKRGGSYGYTF. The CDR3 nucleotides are TGTGCATCCAAGAGGGGGGGCAGCTATGGCTACACCTTC.

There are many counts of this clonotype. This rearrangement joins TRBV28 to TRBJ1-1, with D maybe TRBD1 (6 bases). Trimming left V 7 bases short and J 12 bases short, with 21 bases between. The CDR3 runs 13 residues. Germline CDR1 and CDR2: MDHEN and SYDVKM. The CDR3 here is CASTRGAEGSSFF. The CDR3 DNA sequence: TGTGCCAGCACACGGGGGGCCGAGGGTTCTTCTTTCTTT. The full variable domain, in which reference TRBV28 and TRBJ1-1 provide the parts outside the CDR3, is DVKVTQSSRYLVKRTGEKVFLECVQDMDHENMFWYRQDPGLGLRLIYFSYDVKMKEKGDIPEGYSVSREKKERFSLILESASTNQTSMYLCASTRGAEGSSFFGQGTRLTVV.

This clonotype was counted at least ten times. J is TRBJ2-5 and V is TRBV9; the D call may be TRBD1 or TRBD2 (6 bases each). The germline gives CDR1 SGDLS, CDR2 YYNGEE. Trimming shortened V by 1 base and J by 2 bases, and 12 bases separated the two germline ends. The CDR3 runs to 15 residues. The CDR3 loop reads CASSVSGGGQETQYF. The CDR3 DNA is TGTGCCAGCAGCGTATCCGGGGGCGGTCAAGAGACCCAGTACTTC.

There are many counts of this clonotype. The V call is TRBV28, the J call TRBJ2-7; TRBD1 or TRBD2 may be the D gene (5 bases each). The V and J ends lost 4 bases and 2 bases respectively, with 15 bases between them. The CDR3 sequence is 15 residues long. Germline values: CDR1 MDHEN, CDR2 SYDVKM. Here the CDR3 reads CASSWTARGTYEQYF. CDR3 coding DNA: TGTGCCAGCAGTTGGACGGCACGGGGCACCTACGAGCAGTACTTC.

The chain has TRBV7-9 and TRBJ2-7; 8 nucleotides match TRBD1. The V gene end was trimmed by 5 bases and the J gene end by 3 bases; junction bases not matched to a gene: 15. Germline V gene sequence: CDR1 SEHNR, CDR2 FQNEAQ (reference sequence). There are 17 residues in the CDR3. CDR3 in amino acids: CASSPRGPQDTYYEQYF. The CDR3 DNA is TGTGCCAGCAGCCCCAGGGGGCCCCAAGATACTTACTACGAGCAGTACTTC.

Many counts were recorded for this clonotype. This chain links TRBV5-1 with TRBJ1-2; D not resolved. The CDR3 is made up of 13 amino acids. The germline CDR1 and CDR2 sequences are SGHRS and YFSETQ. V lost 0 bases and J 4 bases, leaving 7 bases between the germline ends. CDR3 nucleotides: TGCGCCAGCAGCTTGGACGGTGGCTATGGCTACACCTTC. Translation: CASSLDGGYGYTF.

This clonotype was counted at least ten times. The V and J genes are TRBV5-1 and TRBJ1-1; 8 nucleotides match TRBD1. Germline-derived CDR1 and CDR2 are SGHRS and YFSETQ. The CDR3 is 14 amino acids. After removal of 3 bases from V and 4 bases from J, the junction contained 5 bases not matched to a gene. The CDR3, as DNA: TGCGCCAGCAGCTCAGACAGGGGTGGCACTGAAGCTTTCTTT. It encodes CASSSDRGGTEAFF.

CDR3 nucleotides: TGTGCCATCGGAGGGGACGACTGGGCGGGAGGTTACACAGATACGCAGTATTTT. Amino acids: CAIGGDDWAGGYTDTQYF. J is TRBJ2-3 and V is TRBV28; TRBD2 agrees at 8 bases. The junction had 20 bases not matched to a gene; V was cut back by 10 bases and J by 2 bases. Germline CDR1 MDHEN, CDR2 SYDVKM. This CDR3 has 18 residues.

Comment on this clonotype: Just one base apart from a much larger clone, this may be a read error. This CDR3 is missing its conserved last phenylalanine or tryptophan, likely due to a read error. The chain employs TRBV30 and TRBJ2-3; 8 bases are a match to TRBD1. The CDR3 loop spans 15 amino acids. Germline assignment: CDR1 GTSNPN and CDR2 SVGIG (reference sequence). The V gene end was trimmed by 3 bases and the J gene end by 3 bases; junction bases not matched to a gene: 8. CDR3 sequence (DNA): TGTGCCTGGAGAACCAAACAGGGGGATACAGATACGCAGTATTCT. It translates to CAWRTKQGDTDTQYS.

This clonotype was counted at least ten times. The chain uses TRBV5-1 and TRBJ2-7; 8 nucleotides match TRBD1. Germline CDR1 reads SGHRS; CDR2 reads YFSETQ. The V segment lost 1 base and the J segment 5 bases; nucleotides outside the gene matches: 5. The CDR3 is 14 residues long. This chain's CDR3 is CASSLRPGGHEQYF. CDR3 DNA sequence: TGCGCCAGCAGCTTGAGGCCAGGGGGCCACGAGCAGTACTTC.

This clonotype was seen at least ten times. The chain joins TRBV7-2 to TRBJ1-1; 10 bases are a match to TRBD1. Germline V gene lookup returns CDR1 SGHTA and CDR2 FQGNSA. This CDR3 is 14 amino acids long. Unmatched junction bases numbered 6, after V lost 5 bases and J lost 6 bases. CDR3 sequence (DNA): TGTGCCAGCAGCCCGGGACAGGGGAGGGCTGAAGCTTTCTTT. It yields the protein CASSPGQGRAEAFF. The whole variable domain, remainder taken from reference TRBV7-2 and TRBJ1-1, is GAGVSQSPSNKVTEKGKDVELRCDPISGHTALYWYRQSLGQGLEFLIYFQGNSAPDKSGLPSDRFSAERTGGSVSTLTIQRTQQEDSAVYLCASSPGQGRAEAFFGQGTRLTVV.